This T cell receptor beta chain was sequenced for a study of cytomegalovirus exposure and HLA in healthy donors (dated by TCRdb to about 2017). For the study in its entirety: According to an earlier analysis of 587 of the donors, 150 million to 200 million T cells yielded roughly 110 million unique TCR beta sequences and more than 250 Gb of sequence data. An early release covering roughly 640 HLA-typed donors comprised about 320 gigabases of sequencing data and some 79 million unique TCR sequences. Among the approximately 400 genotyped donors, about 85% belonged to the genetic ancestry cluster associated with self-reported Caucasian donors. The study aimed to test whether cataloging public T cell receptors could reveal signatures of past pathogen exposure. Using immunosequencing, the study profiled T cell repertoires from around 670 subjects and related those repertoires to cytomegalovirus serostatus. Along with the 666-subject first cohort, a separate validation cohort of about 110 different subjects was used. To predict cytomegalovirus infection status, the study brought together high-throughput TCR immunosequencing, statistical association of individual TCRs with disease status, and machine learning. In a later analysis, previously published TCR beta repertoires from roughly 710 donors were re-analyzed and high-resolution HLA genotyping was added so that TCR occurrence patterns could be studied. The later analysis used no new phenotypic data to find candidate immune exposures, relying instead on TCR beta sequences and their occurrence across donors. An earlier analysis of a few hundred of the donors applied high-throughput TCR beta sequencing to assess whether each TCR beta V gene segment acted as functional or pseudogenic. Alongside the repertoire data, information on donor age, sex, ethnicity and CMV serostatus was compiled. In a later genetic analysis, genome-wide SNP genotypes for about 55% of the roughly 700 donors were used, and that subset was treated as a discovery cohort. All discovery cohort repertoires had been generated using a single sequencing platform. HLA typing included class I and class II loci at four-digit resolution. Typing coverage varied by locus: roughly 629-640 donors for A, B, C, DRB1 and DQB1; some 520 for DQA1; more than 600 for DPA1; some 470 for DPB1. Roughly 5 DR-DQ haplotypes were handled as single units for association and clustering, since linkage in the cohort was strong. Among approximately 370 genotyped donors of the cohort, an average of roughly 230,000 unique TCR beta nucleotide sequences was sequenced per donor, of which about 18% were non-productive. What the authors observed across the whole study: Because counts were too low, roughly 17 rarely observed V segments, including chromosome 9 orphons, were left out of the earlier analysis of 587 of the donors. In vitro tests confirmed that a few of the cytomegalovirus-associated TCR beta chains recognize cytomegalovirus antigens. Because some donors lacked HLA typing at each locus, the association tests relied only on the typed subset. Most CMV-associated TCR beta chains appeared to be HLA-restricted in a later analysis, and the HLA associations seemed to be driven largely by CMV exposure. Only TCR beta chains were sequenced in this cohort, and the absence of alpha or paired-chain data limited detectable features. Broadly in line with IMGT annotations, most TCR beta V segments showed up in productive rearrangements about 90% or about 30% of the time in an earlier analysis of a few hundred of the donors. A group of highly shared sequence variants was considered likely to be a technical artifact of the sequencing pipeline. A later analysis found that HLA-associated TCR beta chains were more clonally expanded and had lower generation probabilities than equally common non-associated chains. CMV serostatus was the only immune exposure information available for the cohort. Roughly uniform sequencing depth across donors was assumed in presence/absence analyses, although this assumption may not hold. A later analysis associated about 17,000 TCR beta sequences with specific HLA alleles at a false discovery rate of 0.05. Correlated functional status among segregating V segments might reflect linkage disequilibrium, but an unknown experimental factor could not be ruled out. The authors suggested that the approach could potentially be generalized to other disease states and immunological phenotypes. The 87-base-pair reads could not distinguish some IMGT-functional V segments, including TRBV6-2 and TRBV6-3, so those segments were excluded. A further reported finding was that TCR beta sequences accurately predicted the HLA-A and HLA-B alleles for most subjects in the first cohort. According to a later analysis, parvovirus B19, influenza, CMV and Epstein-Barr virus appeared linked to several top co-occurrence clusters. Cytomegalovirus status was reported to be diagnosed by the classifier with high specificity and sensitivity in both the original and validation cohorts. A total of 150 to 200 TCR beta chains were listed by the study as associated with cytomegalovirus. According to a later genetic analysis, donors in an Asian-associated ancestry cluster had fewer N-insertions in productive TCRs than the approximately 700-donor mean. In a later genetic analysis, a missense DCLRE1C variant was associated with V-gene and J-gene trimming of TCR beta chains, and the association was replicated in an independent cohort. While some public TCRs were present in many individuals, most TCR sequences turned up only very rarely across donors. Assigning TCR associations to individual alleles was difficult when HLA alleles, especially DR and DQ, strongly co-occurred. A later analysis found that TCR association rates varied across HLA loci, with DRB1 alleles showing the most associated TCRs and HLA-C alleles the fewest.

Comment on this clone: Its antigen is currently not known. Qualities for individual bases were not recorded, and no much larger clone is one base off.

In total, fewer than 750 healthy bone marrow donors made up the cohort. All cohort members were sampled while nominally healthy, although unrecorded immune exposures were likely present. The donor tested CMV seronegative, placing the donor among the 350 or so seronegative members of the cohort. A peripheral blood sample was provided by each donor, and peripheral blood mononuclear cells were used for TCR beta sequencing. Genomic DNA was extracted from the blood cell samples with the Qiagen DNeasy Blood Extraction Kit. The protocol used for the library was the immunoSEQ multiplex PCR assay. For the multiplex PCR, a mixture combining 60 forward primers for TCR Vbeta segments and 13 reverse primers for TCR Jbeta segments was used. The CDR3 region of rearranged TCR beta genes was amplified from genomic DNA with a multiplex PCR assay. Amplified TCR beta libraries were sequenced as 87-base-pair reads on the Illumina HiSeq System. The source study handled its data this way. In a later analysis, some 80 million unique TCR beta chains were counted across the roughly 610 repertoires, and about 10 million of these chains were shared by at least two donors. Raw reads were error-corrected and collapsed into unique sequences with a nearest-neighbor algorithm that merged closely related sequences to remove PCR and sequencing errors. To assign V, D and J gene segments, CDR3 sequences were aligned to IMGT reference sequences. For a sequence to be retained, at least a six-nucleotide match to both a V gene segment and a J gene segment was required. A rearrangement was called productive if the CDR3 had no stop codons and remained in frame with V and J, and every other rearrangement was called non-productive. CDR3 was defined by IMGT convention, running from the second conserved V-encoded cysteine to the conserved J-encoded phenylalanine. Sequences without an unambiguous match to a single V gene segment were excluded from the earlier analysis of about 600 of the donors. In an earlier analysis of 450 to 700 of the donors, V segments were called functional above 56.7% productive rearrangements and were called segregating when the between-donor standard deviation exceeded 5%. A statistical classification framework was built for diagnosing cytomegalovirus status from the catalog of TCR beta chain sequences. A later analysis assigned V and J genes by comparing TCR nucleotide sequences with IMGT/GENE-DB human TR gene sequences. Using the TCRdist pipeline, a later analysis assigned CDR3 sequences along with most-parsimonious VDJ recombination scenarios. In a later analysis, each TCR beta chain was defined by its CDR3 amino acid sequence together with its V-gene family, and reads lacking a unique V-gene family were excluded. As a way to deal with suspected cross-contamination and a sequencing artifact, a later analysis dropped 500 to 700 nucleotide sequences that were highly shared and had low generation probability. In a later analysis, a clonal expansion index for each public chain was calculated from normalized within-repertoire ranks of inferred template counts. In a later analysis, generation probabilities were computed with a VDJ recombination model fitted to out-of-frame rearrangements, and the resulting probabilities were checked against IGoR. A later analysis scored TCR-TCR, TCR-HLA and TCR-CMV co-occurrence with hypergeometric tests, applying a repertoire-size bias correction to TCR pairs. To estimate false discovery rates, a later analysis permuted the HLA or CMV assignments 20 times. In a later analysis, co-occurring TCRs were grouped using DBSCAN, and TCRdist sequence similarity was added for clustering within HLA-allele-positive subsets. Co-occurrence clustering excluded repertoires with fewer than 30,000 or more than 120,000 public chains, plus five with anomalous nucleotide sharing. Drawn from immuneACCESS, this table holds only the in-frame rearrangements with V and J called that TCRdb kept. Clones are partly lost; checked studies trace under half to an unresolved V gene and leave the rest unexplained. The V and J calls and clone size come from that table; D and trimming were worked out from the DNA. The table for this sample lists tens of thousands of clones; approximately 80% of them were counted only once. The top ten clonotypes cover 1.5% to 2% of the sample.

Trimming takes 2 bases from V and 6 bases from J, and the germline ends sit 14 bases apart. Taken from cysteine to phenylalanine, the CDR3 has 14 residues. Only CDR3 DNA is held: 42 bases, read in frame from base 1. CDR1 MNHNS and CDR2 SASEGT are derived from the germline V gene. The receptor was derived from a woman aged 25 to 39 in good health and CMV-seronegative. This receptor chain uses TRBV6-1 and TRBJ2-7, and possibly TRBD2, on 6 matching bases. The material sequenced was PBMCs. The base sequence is TGTGCCAGCAGTGAACTGCAGGGAGGTTCCGAGCAGTACTTC. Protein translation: CASSELQGGSEQYF.